A selection of T cell receptor beta chains follows, all from one sample in a study of cytomegalovirus exposure and HLA in healthy donors. Data came from immunoSEQ multiplex PCR; TCRdb stores just in-frame clones and leaves some out. The listing contains 130,000 or so clones. The sequenced material came from PBMCs. These receptor sequences come from a woman aged 55-75 years in good health and CMV-seronegative. CDR3s include the opening cysteine and the closing phenylalanine or tryptophan. A D gene is named only where the DNA matches it firmly.

d_call j_call v_call cdr3_aa cdr3_nt
. TRBJ1-6 TRBV7-9 CASSSRTDDNSPLHF TGTGCCAGCAGCTCCCGGACAGATGATAATTCACCCCTCCACTTT
TRBD1 TRBJ1-1 TRBV28 CASLYRGTWMNTEAFF TGTGCCAGCTTGTACAGGGGGACTTGGATGAACACTGAAGCTTTCTTT
. TRBJ2-5 TRBV5-1 CASTLQGSGETQYF TGCGCCAGTACACTACAGGGATCGGGAGAGACCCAGTACTTC
. TRBJ2-1 TRBV7-5 CARSLDGRGDHNEQFF TGTGCCAGAAGCTTAGATGGGAGGGGAGACCACAATGAGCAGTTCTTC
TRBD1 TRBJ1-1 TRBV10-3 CAITQDRLLTEAFF TGTGCCATCACCCAGGACAGGCTCCTCACTGAAGCTTTCTTT
. TRBJ1-1 TRBV28 CASSTPGVYTEAFF TGTGCCAGCAGTACTCCAGGGGTGTACACTGAAGCTTTCTTT
TRBD2 TRBJ2-2 TRBV7-8 CASSSSGQTGELFF TGTGCCAGCAGCTCTAGCGGGCAAACCGGGGAGCTGTTTTTT
. TRBJ1-1 TRBV2 CASSAWTGSEAFF TGTGCCAGCAGTGCTTGGACTGGGTCTGAAGCTTTCTTT
. TRBJ1-1 TRBV14 CASSRRTASNTEAFF TGTGCCAGCAGCCGACGGACAGCATCTAACACTGAAGCTTTCTTT
. TRBJ2-6 TRBV2 CASSEVGGLLSGANVLTF TGTGCCAGCAGTGAAGTTGGGGGACTCCTCTCTGGGGCCAACGTCCTGACTTTC
. TRBJ2-2 TRBV9 CASSQGGRAGEGGELFF TGTGCCAGCAGCCAAGGAGGCCGGGCAGGCGAAGGCGGGGAGCTGTTTTTT
TRBD1 TRBJ1-1 TRBV15 CATSTASGGSTEAFF TGTGCCACCAGCACCGCCTCAGGGGGCAGCACTGAAGCTTTCTTT
TRBD1 TRBJ1-5 TRBV19 CASKVDRGSLNQPQHF TGTGCCAGTAAAGTGGACAGGGGTTCCCTAAATCAGCCCCAGCATTTT
TRBD1 TRBJ1-4 TRBV18 CASSDRAAGNEKLFF TGTGCCAGCTCAGACAGGGCCGCCGGTAATGAAAAACTGTTTTTT
. TRBJ1-4 TRBV29-1 CSVEDSRDNEKLFF TGCAGCGTTGAAGATAGCAGGGATAATGAAAAACTGTTTTTT
TRBD2 TRBJ2-1 TRBV7-9 CASSLTASGGFEQFF TGTGCCAGCAGCTTAACGGCTAGCGGGGGTTTTGAGCAGTTCTTC
TRBD2 TRBJ2-3 TRBV2 CASNRPAGGRDTQYF TGTGCCAGCAACCGGCCAGCCGGCGGGAGAGATACGCAGTATTTT
. TRBJ1-5 TRBV5-6 CASSLGLGQNSNQPQHF TGTGCCAGCAGCTTGGGTCTCGGACAGAATAGCAATCAGCCCCAGCATTTT
TRBD2 TRBJ2-1 TRBV19 CASSIPPKTSGRPNEQFF TGTGCCAGTAGTATCCCGCCCAAGACTAGCGGGAGGCCCAATGAGCAGTTCTTC
. TRBJ1-5 TRBV28 CASSFDSYQPQHF TGTGCCAGCAGTTTTGACAGTTATCAGCCCCAGCATTTT
TRBD1 TRBJ2-7 TRBV14 CASSREGQGGDEQYF TGTGCCAGCAGCCGCGAGGGACAGGGGGGCGACGAGCAGTACTTC
. TRBJ2-2 TRBV7-6 CASRPGSNTGELFF TGTGCCAGCAGACCCGGGTCAAACACCGGGGAGCTGTTTTTT
TRBD1 TRBJ2-3 TRBV15 CATSRTGVSTDTQYF TGTGCCACCAGCAGAACAGGGGTCAGTACAGATACGCAGTATTTT
TRBD1 TRBJ2-1 TRBV6-1 CASRAVQGAGEQFF TGTGCCAGCAGGGCGGTACAGGGGGCGGGTGAGCAGTTCTTC
. TRBJ2-7 TRBV25-1 CASRNGGTNYEQYF TGTGCCAGCAGGAACGGAGGGACGAACTACGAGCAGTACTTC
. TRBJ2-2 TRBV19 CATSEVRTGELFF TGTGCCACTAGCGAGGTCCGGACCGGGGAGCTGTTTTTT
. TRBJ2-7 TRBV11-2 CASSAKFYEQYF TGTGCCAGCAGCGCGAAGTTCTACGAGCAGTACTTC
. TRBJ1-1 TRBV19 CASSYLGDTEAFF TGTGCCAGTAGCTACCTCGGTGATACTGAAGCTTTCTTT
. TRBJ2-3 TRBV5-1 CASSSLRTSTDTQYF TGCGCCAGCAGCTCCCTACGGACTAGCACAGATACGCAGTATTTT
. TRBJ2-7 TRBV4-1 CASSQERYYEQYF TGCGCCAGCAGCCAAGAGAGGTACTACGAGCAGTACTTC
. TRBJ1-5 TRBV2 CASSVSDPSNQPQHF TGTGCCAGCAGTGTGAGTGATCCCAGCAATCAGCCCCAGCATTTT
. TRBJ1-1 TRBV6-1 CASGENTEAFF TGTGCCAGCGGAGAGAACACTGAAGCTTTCTTT
. TRBJ2-1 TRBV5-6 CASKDSGSYNEQFF TGTGCCAGCAAAGATTCCGGCTCCTACAATGAGCAGTTCTTC
TRBD1 TRBJ2-2 TRBV9 CASTGLNTGELFF TGTGCTTCGACAGGGTTGAACACCGGGGAGCTGTTTTTT
. TRBJ1-2 TRBV6-5 CASTPGANYGYTF TGTGCCAGCACCCCGGGGGCTAACTATGGCTACACCTTC
TRBD1 TRBJ1-5 TRBV28 CASSLETGNNQPQHF TGTGCCAGCAGTTTGGAGACAGGGAACAATCAGCCCCAGCATTTT
TRBD1 TRBJ1-4 TRBV4-1 CASSQGTGYATNEKLFF TGCGCCAGCAGCCAAGGGACAGGATACGCAACTAATGAAAAACTGTTTTTT
. TRBJ1-2 TRBV6-5 CASRRGIGDYGYTF TGTGCCAGCAGAAGGGGAATAGGGGATTATGGCTACACCTTC
TRBD2 TRBJ2-3 TRBV5-6 CASSFNLAGVTTGYSF TGTGCCAGCAGCTTCAACCTAGCGGGGGTTACCACGGGGTATAGTTTT
TRBD1 TRBJ2-4 TRBV28 CASRLQGWNIQYF TGTGCCAGCAGGCTACAGGGGTGGAACATTCAGTACTTC
. TRBJ1-3 TRBV2 CASRGESSGNTIYF TGTGCCAGCAGGGGAGAGTCATCTGGAAACACCATATATTTT
TRBD1 TRBJ1-1 TRBV15 CATSRDLKGAPEAFF TGTGCCACCAGCAGAGATTTGAAGGGGGCCCCTGAAGCTTTCTTT
. TRBJ1-1 TRBV7-9 CASSFVGGEAAEAFF TGTGCCAGCAGCTTTGTGGGTGGGGAGGCCGCCGAAGCTTTCTTT
TRBD2 TRBJ2-5 TRBV7-2 CASSLGLARETQYF TGTGCCAGCAGCTTGGGACTAGCGAGAGAGACCCAGTACTTC
. TRBJ2-7 TRBV6-5 CASSPGATIYEQYF TGTGCCAGCAGTCCGGGAGCCACGATCTACGAGCAGTACTTC
TRBD1 TRBJ1-3 TRBV28 CASTQGGTLSSGNTIYF TGTGCCAGCACCCAAGGGGGCACTTTGAGCTCTGGAAACACCATATATTTT